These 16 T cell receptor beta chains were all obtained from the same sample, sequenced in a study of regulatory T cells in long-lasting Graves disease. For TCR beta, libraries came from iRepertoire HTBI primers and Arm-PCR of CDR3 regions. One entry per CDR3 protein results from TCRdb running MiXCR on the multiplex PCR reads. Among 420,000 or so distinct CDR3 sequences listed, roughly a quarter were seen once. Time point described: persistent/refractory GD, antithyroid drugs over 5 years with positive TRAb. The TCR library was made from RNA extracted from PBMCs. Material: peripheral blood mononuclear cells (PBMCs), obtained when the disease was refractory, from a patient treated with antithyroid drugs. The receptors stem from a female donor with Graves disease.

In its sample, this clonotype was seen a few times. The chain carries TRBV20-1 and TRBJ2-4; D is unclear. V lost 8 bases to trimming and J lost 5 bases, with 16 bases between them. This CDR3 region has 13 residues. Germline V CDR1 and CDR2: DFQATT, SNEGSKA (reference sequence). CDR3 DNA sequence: TGCAGTCCGAGCCTCACTACCCAAAACATTCAGTACTTC. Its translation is CSPSLTTQNIQYF.

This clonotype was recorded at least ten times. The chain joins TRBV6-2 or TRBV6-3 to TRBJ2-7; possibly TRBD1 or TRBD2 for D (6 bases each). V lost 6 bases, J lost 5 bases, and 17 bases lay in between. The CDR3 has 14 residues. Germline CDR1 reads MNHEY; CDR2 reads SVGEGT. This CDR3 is CASRDGGAGNEQYF. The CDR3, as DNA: TGTGCCAGCAGGGACGGGGGCGCAGGCAACGAGCAGTACTTC.

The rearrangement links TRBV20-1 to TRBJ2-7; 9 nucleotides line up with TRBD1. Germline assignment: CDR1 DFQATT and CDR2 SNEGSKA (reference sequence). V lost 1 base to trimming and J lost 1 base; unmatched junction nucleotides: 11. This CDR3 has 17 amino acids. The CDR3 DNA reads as TGCAGTGCTAGAGGGGCCGGGACAGGGCCGTTTTCCTACGAGCAGTACTTC. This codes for CSARGAGTGPFSYEQYF.

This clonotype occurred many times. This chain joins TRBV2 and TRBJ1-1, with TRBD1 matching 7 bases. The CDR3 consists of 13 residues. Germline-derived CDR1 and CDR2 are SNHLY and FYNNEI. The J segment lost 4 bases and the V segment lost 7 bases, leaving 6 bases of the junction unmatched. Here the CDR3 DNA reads TGTGCCAGCAAAACAGGGGTCGTCACTGAAGCTTTCTTT. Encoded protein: CASKTGVVTEAFF.

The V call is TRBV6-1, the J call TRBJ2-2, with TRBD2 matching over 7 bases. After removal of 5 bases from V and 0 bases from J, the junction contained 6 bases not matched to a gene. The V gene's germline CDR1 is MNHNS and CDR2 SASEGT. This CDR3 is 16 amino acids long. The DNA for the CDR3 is TGTGCCAGCAGTCTAGTAGCGGGCGCGAACACCGGGGAGCTGTTTTTT. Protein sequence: CASSLVAGANTGELFF.

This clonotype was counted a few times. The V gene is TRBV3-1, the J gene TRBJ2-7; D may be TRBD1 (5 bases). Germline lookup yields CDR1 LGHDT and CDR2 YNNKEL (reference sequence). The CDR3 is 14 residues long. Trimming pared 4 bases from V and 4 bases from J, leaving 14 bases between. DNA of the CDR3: TGTGCCAGCAGCCCCCACCTGACAGTTTACGAGCAGTACTTC. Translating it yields CASSPHLTVYEQYF.

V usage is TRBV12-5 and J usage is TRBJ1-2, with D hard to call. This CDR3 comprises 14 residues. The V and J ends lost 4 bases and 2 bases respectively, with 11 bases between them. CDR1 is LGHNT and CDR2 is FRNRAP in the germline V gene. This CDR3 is CASGSGDGNYGYTF. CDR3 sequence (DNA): TGTGCTAGTGGTTCTGGCGACGGAAACTATGGCTACACCTTC. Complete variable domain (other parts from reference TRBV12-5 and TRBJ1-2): DARVTQTPRHKVTEMGQEVTMRCQPILGHNTVFWYRQTMMQGLELLAYFRNRAPLDDSGMPKDRFSAEMPDATLATLKIQPSEPRDSAVYFCASGSGDGNYGYTFGSGTRLTVV.

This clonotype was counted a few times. CDR3: CSAREGHRGGSYEQYF. The CDR3, as DNA: TGCAGTGCTAGAGAGGGACATAGAGGGGGCTCCTACGAGCAGTACTTC. The gene calls are TRBV20-1 and TRBJ2-7; tentatively, D is TRBD1 (6 bases). V was shortened by 0 bases and J by 0 bases, with 15 bases between the two germline ends. Germline V lookup: CDR1 DFQATT, CDR2 SNEGSKA (reference sequence). The CDR3 loop spans 16 amino acids.

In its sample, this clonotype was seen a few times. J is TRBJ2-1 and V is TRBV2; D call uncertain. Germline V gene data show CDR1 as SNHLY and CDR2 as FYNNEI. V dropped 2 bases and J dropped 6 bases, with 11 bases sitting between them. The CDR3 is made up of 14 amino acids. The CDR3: CASSETRALNEQFF. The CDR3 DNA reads TGTGCCAGCAGTGAAACAAGGGCTCTCAATGAGCAGTTCTTC.

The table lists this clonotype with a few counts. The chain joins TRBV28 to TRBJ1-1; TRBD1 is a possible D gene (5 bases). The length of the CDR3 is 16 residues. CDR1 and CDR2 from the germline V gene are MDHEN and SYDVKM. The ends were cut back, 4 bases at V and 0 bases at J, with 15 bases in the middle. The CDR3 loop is CASSSAQRGMNTEAFF. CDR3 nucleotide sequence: TGTGCCAGCAGTTCGGCCCAAAGGGGAATGAACACTGAAGCTTTCTTT. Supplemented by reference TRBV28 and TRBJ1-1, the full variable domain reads DVKVTQSSRYLVKRTGEKVFLECVQDMDHENMFWYRQDPGLGLRLIYFSYDVKMKEKGDIPEGYSVSREKKERFSLILESASTNQTSMYLCASSSAQRGMNTEAFFGQGTRLTVV.

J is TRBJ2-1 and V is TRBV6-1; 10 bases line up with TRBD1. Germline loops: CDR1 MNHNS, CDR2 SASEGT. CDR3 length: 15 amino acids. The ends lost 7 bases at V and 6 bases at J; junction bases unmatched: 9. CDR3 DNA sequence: TGTGCCAGCATACAACCGGGACAGGGGTCCAATGAGCAGTTCTTC. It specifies CASIQPGQGSNEQFF.

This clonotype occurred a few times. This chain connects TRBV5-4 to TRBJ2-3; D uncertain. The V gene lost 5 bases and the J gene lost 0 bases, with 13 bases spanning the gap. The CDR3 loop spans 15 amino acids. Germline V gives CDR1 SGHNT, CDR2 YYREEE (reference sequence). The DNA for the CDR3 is TGTGCCAGCAGATCCGATTTTTTTAGCACAGATACGCAGTATTTT. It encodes CASRSDFFSTDTQYF.

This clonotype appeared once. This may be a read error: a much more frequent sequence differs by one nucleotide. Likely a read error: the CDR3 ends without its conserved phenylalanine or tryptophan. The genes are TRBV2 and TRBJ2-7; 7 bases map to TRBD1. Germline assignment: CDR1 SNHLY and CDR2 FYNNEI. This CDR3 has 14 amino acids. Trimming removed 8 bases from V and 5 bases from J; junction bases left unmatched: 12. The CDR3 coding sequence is TGTGCCAGCGATCTACTAAAGGGGGCTGACGAGCAGTACATC. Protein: CASDLLKGADEQYI.

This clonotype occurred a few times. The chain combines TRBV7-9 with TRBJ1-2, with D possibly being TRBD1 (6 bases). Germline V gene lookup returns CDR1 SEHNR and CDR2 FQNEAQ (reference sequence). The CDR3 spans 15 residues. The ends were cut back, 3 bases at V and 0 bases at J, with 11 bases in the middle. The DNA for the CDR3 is TGTGCCAGCAGCTTCCAGGGGATAGCTAACTATGGCTACACCTTC. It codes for CASSFQGIANYGYTF.

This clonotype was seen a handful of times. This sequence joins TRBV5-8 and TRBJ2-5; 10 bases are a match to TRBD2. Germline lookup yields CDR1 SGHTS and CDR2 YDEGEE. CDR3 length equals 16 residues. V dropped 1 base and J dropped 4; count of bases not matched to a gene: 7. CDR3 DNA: TGTGCCAGCAGCTTGTACCTAGCGGGGGTCGGAGAGACCCAGTACTTC. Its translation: CASSLYLAGVGETQYF.

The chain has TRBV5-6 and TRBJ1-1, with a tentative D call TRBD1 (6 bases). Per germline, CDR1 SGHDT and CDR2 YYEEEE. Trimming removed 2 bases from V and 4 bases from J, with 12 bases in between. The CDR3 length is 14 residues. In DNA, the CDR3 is TGTGCCAGCAGCTTAGTAGGCAGGGGCACTGAAGCTTTCTTT. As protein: CASSLVGRGTEAFF.